These 8 T cell receptor beta chains came from one sample sequenced in a study of blood T cell repertoires in COVID-19. Repertoires were generated with immunoSEQ multiplex PCR, while TCRdb's copy carries only in-frame clones and drops some. The sample carries 140,000 to 150,000 clones, under 90% recorded once. The sample comprised peripheral blood. Receptors originate from a human donor in a cohort sampled during active COVID-19.

V and J are TRBV5-1 and TRBJ2-2, with TRBD2 matching 10 bases. Germline V CDR1 and CDR2: SGHRS, YFSETQ. Losses at the gene ends were 0 bases for V and 5 bases for J; bases not matched to a gene: 10. CDR3 length equals 18 residues. The CDR3 reads CASSLAFGTSVFTGELFF. DNA for the CDR3: TGCGCCAGCAGCTTGGCTTTTGGGACTAGCGTTTTTACCGGGGAGCTGTTTTTT.

The rearrangement joins TRBV7-2 to TRBJ1-2; tentatively, D is TRBD1 (5 bases). The CDR3 length is 14 residues. The V gene's germline CDR1 is SGHTA and CDR2 FQGNSA. Trimming shortened V by 5 bases and J by 4 bases, and 14 bases separated the two germline ends. CDR3 loop: CASSPRQTPYGYTF. The DNA of the CDR3 is TGTGCCAGCAGCCCTCGACAGACCCCCTATGGCTACACCTTC.

This clone was found a few times. The rearrangement uses TRBV21-1 and TRBJ1-2; the table calls TRBD1, which could not be checked here. TRBV21-1 is listed as a pseudogene. The CDR3 is made up of 14 amino acids. CDR3 DNA sequence: TGTGCCAGCGGAGAGGGACAGGGAGGCTATGGCTACACCTTC. The encoded protein is CASGEGQGGYGYTF.

CDR3 protein: CATSDLRPGGNQPQHF. In DNA form, the CDR3 reads TGTGCCACCAGTGATTTGAGGCCAGGGGGAAATCAGCCCCAGCATTTT. The V gene is TRBV24-1, the J gene TRBJ1-5; TRBD1 agrees at 7 bases. V lost 0 bases to trimming and J lost 4 bases; unmatched junction nucleotides: 5. The CDR3 contains 16 residues. From germline, CDR1 is KGHDR and CDR2 SFDVKD.

This clone appeared a single time. The chain joins TRBV11-2 to TRBJ2-1; possibly TRBD2 for D (6 bases). CDR3 length equals 15 residues. The germline CDR1 and CDR2 sequences are SGHAT and FQNNGV. Trimming cost V 8 bases and J 8 bases, with 22 bases left between them. The CDR3 DNA reads TGTGCCAGCCGAGAAATTTCCCCTAGCGTACATGAGCAGTTCTTC. This gives the protein CASREISPSVHEQFF. Supplemented by reference TRBV11-2 and TRBJ2-1, the full variable domain reads EAGVAQSPRYKIIEKRQSVAFWCNPISGHATLYWYQQILGQGPKLLIQFQNNGVVDDSQLPKDRFSAERLKGVDSTLKIQPAKLEDSAVYLCASREISPSVHEQFFGPGTRLTVL.

V gene TRBV3-1 (or the pseudogene TRBV3-2) combines with J gene TRBJ1-2, with D possibly being TRBD1 (5 bases). The CDR3 sequence is 13 residues long. Between the trimmed V and J ends, which lost 5 bases and 0 bases, there was a span of 7 bases. Germline CDR1 reads LGHDT; CDR2 reads YNNKEL (reference sequence). Here the CDR3 DNA reads TGTGCCAGCAGCAGGGGATCTAACTATGGCTACACCTTC. It yields the protein CASSRGSNYGYTF.

CDR3 protein: CASSPSTSDTGELFF. CDR3 in DNA: TGTGCCAGCTCACCTTCAACATCCGACACCGGGGAGCTGTTTTTT. The rearrangement uses TRBV18 and TRBJ2-2, with D unclear. Looked up from germline, CDR1 is KGHSH and CDR2 is LQKENI. V shed 3 bases and J shed 3 bases, with 11 bases lying between them. This CDR3 has 15 amino acids.

The CDR3 DNA follows: TGTGCCAGCAGCTTAAGTAGCGGGAGTTCGGATGAGCAGTTCTTC. It translates to CASSLSSGSSDEQFF. V gene TRBV7-2 combines with J gene TRBJ2-1, with TRBD2 matching 9 bases. V shed 2 bases and J 8 bases; nucleotides not matched to a gene: 7. The CDR3 extends over 15 amino acids. Germline V gene lookup returns CDR1 SGHTA and CDR2 FQGNSA.